The present T cell receptor (beta chain) was sequenced within a study of tumor-infiltrating lymphocytes in primary liver carcinoma. Bulk tissue was left unsorted, and RNA and DNA were co-extracted from about 20-30 mg of it. Synthesis of TCR beta cDNA was carried out from around 500 ng total RNA with a constant-region primer. Generation of the TCR beta libraries relied on three nested multiplex PCR rounds using slightly modified ARM-PCR. Both of the initial two PCR rounds ran for 10 cycles and employed TRBV1-TRBV30 forward primers alongside a C-beta reverse primer. TCRdb redid the calling of the multiplex PCR reads with MiXCR, one entry per CDR3 protein. The profile shows approximately 30,000 distinct CDR3 sequences, 60% to 80% of them singletons. To note about this clonotype: Since a much larger clone is just one base distant, this may be a read error.

Trimming removed 1 base from V and 7 bases from J, with 7 bases in between. The V gene's germline CDR1 is LGHNA and CDR2 YNFKEQ. The CDR3 consists of 13 residues. Sequenced sample: liver tumor tissue from sampling region 3. Sample subset: tumor region T3, left-lateral pole. The TCR comes from a woman aged 25 to 39 with primary liver carcinoma and hepatitis B virus infection. The chain is built from TRBV4-2 and TRBJ2-2; no definite D call. The CDR3 DNA sequence: TGTGCCAGCAGCCAAGGGGCTGTCGGGGAGCTGTTTTTT. Translating gives CASSQGAVGELFF.